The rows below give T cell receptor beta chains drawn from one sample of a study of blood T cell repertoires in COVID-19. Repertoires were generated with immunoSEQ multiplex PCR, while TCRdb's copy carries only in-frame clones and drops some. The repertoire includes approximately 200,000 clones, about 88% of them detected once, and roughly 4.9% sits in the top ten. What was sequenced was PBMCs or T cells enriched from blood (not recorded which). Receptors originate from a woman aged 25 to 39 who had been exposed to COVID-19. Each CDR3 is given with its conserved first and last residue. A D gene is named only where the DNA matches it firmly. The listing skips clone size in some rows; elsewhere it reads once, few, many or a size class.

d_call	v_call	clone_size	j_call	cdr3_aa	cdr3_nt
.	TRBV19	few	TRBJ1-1	CASSMSGTQAFSEAFF	TGTGCCAGTAGTATGAGTGGTACCCAGGCGTTCTCCGAAGCTTTCTTT
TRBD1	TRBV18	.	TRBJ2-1	CASKPGQTYNEQFF	TGTGCCAGCAAACCGGGACAGACCTACAATGAGCAGTTCTTC
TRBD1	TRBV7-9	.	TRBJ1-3	CASSSRDRAHESSGNTIYF	TGTGCCAGCAGCTCCCGGGACAGGGCCCATGAGAGCTCTGGAAACACCATATATTTT
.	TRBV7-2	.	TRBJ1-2	CASSPGPGVNYGYTF	TGTGCCAGCAGCCCCGGCCCGGGGGTTAACTATGGCTACACCTTC
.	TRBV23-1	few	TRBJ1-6	CASSHRTSNNSPLHF	TGCGCCAGCAGTCATAGGACATCTAATAATTCACCCCTCCACTTT
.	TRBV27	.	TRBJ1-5	CASSFAGSNQPQHF	TGTGCCAGCAGTTTCGCAGGGAGCAATCAGCCCCAGCATTTT
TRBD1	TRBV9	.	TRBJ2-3	CASSVDGTGGTDTQYF	TGTGCCAGCAGCGTAGACGGGACAGGGGGCACAGATACGCAGTATTTT
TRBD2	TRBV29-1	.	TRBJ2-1	CSVLSGGADEQFF	TGCAGCGTTCTAAGCGGGGGGGCCGATGAGCAGTTCTTC
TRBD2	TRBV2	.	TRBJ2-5	CASSPLAGDTMIETQYF	TGTGCCAGCAGCCCACTAGCGGGGGATACCATGATAGAGACCCAGTACTTC
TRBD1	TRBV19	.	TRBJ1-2	CASRRDRGGYGYTF	TGTGCCAGTAGGAGAGACAGGGGGGGATATGGCTACACCTTC
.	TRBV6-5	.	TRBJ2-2	CASSYQGFHGELFF	TGTGCCAGCAGTTACCAGGGGTTTCACGGGGAGCTGTTTTTT
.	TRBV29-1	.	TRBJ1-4	CSAQQGSAEKLFF	TGCAGCGCACAACAGGGATCGGCCGAAAAACTGTTTTTT
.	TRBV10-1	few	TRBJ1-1	CASSETTGISEAFF	TGCGCCAGCAGTGAGACCACAGGGATCTCTGAAGCTTTCTTT
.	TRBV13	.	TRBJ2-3	CASSLGVRADTQYF	TGTGCCAGCAGCTTAGGCGTCCGCGCAGATACGCAGTATTTT
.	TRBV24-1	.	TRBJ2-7	CATSGGSYEQYF	TGTGCCACCAGTGGCGGCTCCTACGAGCAGTACTTC
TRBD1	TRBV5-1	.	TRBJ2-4	CASSYGDSRLRGKNIQYF	TGCGCCAGCAGTTACGGGGACAGCCGGCTCCGTGGCAAAAACATTCAGTACTTC
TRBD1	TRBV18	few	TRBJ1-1	CASSHRDRDLKRAFF	TGTGCCAGCTCTCATCGGGACAGGGATTTAAAGAGGGCTTTCTTT
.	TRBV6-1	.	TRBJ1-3	CASSEEWGAGNTIYF	TGTGCCAGCAGTGAAGAATGGGGGGCTGGAAACACCATATATTTT
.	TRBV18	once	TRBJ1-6	CASSPSGVNSPLHF	TGTGCCAGCTCACCATCAGGGGTAAATTCACCCCTCCACTTT
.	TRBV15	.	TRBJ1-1	CATSRDKQRGAEAFF	TGTGCCACCAGCAGAGATAAGCAGCGGGGAGCTGAAGCTTTCTTT
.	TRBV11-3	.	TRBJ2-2	CASSFPGMNTGELFF	TGTGCCAGCAGCTTTCCGGGAATGAACACCGGGGAGCTGTTTTTT
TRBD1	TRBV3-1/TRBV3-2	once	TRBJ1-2	CASSQGTGALYGYTF	TGTGCCAGCAGCCAAGGGACAGGCGCATTATATGGCTACACCTTC
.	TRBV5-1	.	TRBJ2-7	CASSLIGPRKGAFQQYF	TGCGCCAGCAGCTTGATAGGACCCCGGAAAGGGGCCTTCCAGCAGTACTTC
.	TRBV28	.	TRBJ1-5	CASGGAIGNQPQHF	TGTGCCAGCGGAGGAGCGATAGGAAATCAGCCCCAGCATTTT
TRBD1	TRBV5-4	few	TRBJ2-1	CASLERKTGVAEQFF	TGTGCCAGCCTGGAACGGAAGACAGGGGTTGCTGAGCAGTTCTTC
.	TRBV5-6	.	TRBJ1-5	CASSFRSNSLDQPQHF	TGTGCCAGCAGCTTCCGCTCCAACAGCTTAGATCAGCCCCAGCATTTT
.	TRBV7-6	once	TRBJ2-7	CASSLGGRGSDYEQYF	TGTGCCAGCAGCTTAGGGGGGAGGGGGTCGGACTACGAGCAGTACTTC
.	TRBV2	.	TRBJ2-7	CASTQQGYEQYF	TGTGCCAGCACCCAACAGGGATACGAGCAGTACTTC
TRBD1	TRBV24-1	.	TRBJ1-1	CATSDGGQANTEAFF	TGTGCCACCAGTGATGGGGGACAGGCGAACACTGAAGCTTTCTTT
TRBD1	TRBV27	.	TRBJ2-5	CASSLLGTGGTKTQYF	TGTGCCAGCAGTTTACTCGGGACAGGGGGCACGAAGACCCAGTACTTC
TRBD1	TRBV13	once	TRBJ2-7	CASSLDRGHLYEQYF	TGTGCCAGCAGCCTGGACAGGGGGCACCTCTACGAGCAGTACTTC
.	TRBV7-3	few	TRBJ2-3	CASSLYREDTQYF	TGTGCCAGCAGCTTGTACCGCGAAGATACGCAGTATTTT
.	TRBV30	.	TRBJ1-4	CAWSPAGNNEKLFF	TGTGCCTGGAGTCCAGCGGGAAATAATGAAAAACTGTTTTTT
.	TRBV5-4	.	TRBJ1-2	CASSSPGFGYTF	TGTGCCAGCAGCTCCCCGGGTTTTGGCTACACCTTC
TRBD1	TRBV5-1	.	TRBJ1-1	CASSFSTTGDTEAFF	TGCGCCAGCAGCTTTTCCACGACAGGGGACACTGAAGCTTTCTTT
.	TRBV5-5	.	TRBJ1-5	CASSVAGGNQPQHF	TGTGCCAGCAGCGTGGCAGGGGGCAATCAGCCCCAGCATTTT
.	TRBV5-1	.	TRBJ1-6	CASSLNGNSPLHF	TGCGCCAGCAGCTTGAACGGGAATTCACCCCTCCACTTT
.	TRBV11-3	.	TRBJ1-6	CASSSEAPALHF	TGTGCCAGCAGCTCGGAAGCGCCTGCCCTCCACTTT